The 31 T cell receptor beta chains below all came from one sample that was sequenced in a study of T cell responses to AZD1222 COVID-19 vaccine. Sequencing used immunoSEQ multiplex PCR; TCRdb keeps in-frame clones, though not all of them. The table records some 200,000 clones, roughly 90% of them present only once. The starting material was peripheral blood, obtained on day 0 of AZD1222 vaccination. Every receptor here comes from an adult in good health.

The chain has TRBV28 and TRBJ1-4; D might be TRBD1 (5 bases). V was trimmed by 7 bases and J by 6 bases, leaving 15 bases between them. This CDR3 comprises 14 residues. Per germline, CDR1 MDHEN and CDR2 SYDVKM. CDR3 nucleotides: TGTGCCAGCACCCCCGGGACGGGTTATGAAAAACTGTTTTTT. Protein product: CASTPGTGYEKLFF.

V gene TRBV11-2 combines with J gene TRBJ2-7; no definite D call. The V gene lost 1 base and the J gene lost 7 bases, with 8 bases spanning the gap. The CDR3 is 12 amino acids. Germline V gene data show CDR1 as SGHAT and CDR2 as FQNNGV. The CDR3 protein is CASSLGPLEQYF. The CDR3 DNA is TGTGCCAGCAGCTTAGGCCCCCTAGAGCAGTACTTC. The full variable domain, completed using reference TRBV11-2 and TRBJ2-7, is EAGVAQSPRYKIIEKRQSVAFWCNPISGHATLYWYQQILGQGPKLLIQFQNNGVVDDSQLPKDRFSAERLKGVDSTLKIQPAKLEDSAVYLCASSLGPLEQYFGPGTRLTVT.

The rearrangement links TRBV2 to TRBJ2-7; D call uncertain. There are 13 residues in the CDR3. Germline lookup yields CDR1 SNHLY and CDR2 FYNNEI. The V and J ends lost 6 bases and 0 bases respectively, with 9 bases between them. The chain's CDR3 is CASRGRSSYEQYF. CDR3 coding DNA: TGTGCCAGCAGAGGACGGAGCTCCTACGAGCAGTACTTC.

The J gene is TRBJ2-7, the V gene TRBV7-8; D gene ambiguous. V was trimmed by 5 bases and J by 3 bases, leaving 8 bases between them. The CDR3 contains 12 residues. The germline V gene has CDR1 SGHVS and CDR2 FQNEAQ. The CDR3 sequence: CASSLEDYEQYF. The CDR3, as DNA: TGTGCCAGCAGCCTAGAAGACTACGAGCAGTACTTC.

The chain is built from TRBV19 and TRBJ1-1; the D is unclear. Germline lookup yields CDR1 LNHDA and CDR2 SQIVND (reference sequence). V was shortened by 1 base and J by 8 bases, with 11 bases between the two germline ends. The CDR3 is 13 residues long. CDR3 sequence reads: CASSIALQTEAFF. CDR3 coding DNA: TGTGCCAGTAGTATAGCGTTGCAAACCGAAGCTTTCTTT.

The chain has TRBV2 and TRBJ1-2, with 7 bases that match TRBD1. The CDR3 totals 13 residues. Trimming at V came to 8 bases and at J to 5 bases, leaving 8 bases not matched to a gene. Germline values: CDR1 SNHLY, CDR2 FYNNEI. The CDR3 sequence: CASDRSGGYGYTF. CDR3 in DNA: TGTGCCAGCGACCGTTCAGGGGGGTATGGCTACACCTTC.

This clone was counted a single time. The chain carries TRBV11-1 and TRBJ2-5; D possibly corresponds to TRBD1 (5 bases). The CDR3 runs 14 residues. The germline V gene has CDR1 SGHAT and CDR2 FQDESV (reference sequence). Trimming cost V 5 bases and J 4 bases, with 14 bases left between them. In DNA, the CDR3 is TGTGCCAGCAGCACCACCCAGGGTGGAGAGACCCAGTACTTC. This gives the protein CASSTTQGGETQYF. Complete variable domain (other parts from reference TRBV11-1 and TRBJ2-5): EAEVAQSPRYKITEKSQAVAFWCDPISGHATLYWYRQILGQGPELLVQFQDESVVDDSQLPKDRFSAERLKGVDSTLKIQPAELGDSAMYLCASSTTQGGETQYFGPGTRLLVL.

The chain joins TRBV9 to TRBJ2-6; 9 nucleotides align to TRBD1. V lost 4 bases and J lost 2; bases outside the gene matches: 16. Germline-derived CDR1 and CDR2 are SGDLS and YYNGEE. There are 20 residues in the CDR3. CDR3 region: CASSFDGEGTGLTGANVLTF. Written as DNA, the CDR3 is TGTGCCAGCAGCTTTGACGGGGAGGGGACAGGGTTAACTGGGGCCAACGTCCTGACTTTC.

The CDR3 bases are TGTGCCAGCACACCACAAGAGACCCAGTACTTC. This sequence encodes CASTPQETQYF. The chain employs TRBV21-1 and TRBJ2-5. TRBV21-1 constitutes a pseudogene. The CDR3 is made up of 11 amino acids.

V and J are TRBV5-1 and TRBJ1-2; tentatively, D is TRBD1 (5 bases). This CDR3 is built from 14 residues. CDR1 is SGHRS and CDR2 is YFSETQ in the germline V gene. Trimming cost V 4 bases and J 0 bases, with 10 bases left between them. DNA for the CDR3: TGCGCCAGCAGCCCGGACACCCCTAACTATGGCTACACCTTC. It yields the protein CASSPDTPNYGYTF.

V usage is TRBV4-1 and J usage is TRBJ2-7; 10 bases fit TRBD1. From germline, CDR1 is MGHRA and CDR2 YSYEKL. The trim removed 2 bases at V and 7 bases at J, leaving 5 bases unmatched. The length of the CDR3 is 14 residues. The CDR3 loop reads CASSQMDRGNEQYF. The CDR3 coding sequence is TGCGCCAGCAGCCAAATGGACAGGGGGAATGAGCAGTACTTC.

The CDR3 loop is CASSLGQFYEQYF. CDR3 nucleotides: TGTGCCAGCAGCCTCGGACAGTTCTACGAGCAGTACTTC. The chain is built from TRBV12-3 or TRBV12-4 and TRBJ2-7; the D gene is possibly TRBD1 (6 bases). V was trimmed by 6 bases and J by 3 bases, leaving 12 bases between them. The CDR3 loop spans 13 amino acids.

The gene calls are TRBV4-2 and TRBJ2-3; TRBD2 matches 11 bases. This CDR3 comprises 17 residues. V lost 0 bases, J lost 1 base, and 3 bases stayed unmatched. Germline lookup yields CDR1 LGHNA and CDR2 YNFKEQ. CDR3 DNA: TGTGCCAGCAGCCAAGATTCACTAGCGGGGGGCACAGATACGCAGTATTTT. It translates to CASSQDSLAGGTDTQYF.

In its sample, this clone was seen once. The V gene is TRBV10-3, the J gene TRBJ1-1, with D possibly matching TRBD1 (5 bases). The V and J ends lost 8 bases and 1 base respectively, with 14 bases between them. CDR1 is ENHRY and CDR2 is SYGVKD in the germline V gene. This CDR3 is built from 14 residues. The CDR3 region is CAICPGTKNTEAFF. For the CDR3, the DNA is TGTGCCATCTGTCCGGGGACTAAGAACACTGAAGCTTTCTTT.

The genes are TRBV5-1 and TRBJ1-2; D not resolved. The germline CDR1 and CDR2 sequences are SGHRS and YFSETQ. The CDR3 is 15 residues long. Trimming removed 1 base from V and 0 bases from J, with 10 bases in between. CDR3 protein: CASSLLHTANYGYTF. For the CDR3, the DNA is TGCGCCAGCAGCTTGCTTCACACAGCTAACTATGGCTACACCTTC.

This clone was observed once. V is TRBV18 and J is TRBJ1-2; D is undetermined. CDR1 is KGHSH and CDR2 is LQKENI in the germline V gene. The CDR3 consists of 13 residues. Trimming pared 6 bases from V and 2 bases from J, leaving 10 bases between. In DNA form, the CDR3 reads TGTGCCAGCTCGCAGTCTTCCAACTATGGCTACACCTTC. Protein sequence: CASSQSSNYGYTF. The complete variable domain, with remaining parts taken from reference TRBV18 and TRBJ1-2, reads NAGVMQNPRHLVRRRGQEARLRCSPMKGHSHVYWYRQLPEEGLKFMVYLQKENIIDESGMPKERFSAEFPKEGPSILRIQQVVRGDSAAYFCASSQSSNYGYTFGSGTRLTVV.

The chain uses TRBV6-2 or TRBV6-3 and TRBJ1-2; 7 bases map to TRBD1. Trimming cost V 2 bases and J 5 bases; bases outside gene matches: 8. This CDR3 spans 15 amino acids. The germline gives CDR1 MNHEY, CDR2 SVGEGT. The CDR3 DNA reads as TGTGCCAGCAGTTACAACGGACAGGAGTTATATGGCTACACCTTC. It specifies CASSYNGQELYGYTF.

The chain uses TRBV27 and TRBJ2-6, with 9 bases aligning to TRBD1. The length of the CDR3 is 17 residues. Germline CDR1 MNHEY, CDR2 SMNVEV (reference sequence). The trim removed 6 bases at V and 0 bases at J, leaving 6 bases unmatched. Here the CDR3 reads CASRVTGGLSGANVLTF. In DNA form, the CDR3 reads TGTGCCAGCAGGGTGACAGGGGGACTCTCTGGGGCCAACGTCCTGACTTTC.

This sequence joins TRBV5-8 and TRBJ1-2; unclear D gene. This CDR3 is built from 15 residues. Germline loops: CDR1 SGHTS, CDR2 YDEGEE. V was shortened by 4 bases and J by 4 bases, with 17 bases between the two germline ends. The CDR3: CASSRRITRTYGYTF. The CDR3 bases are TGTGCCAGCAGCCGTAGAATTACTCGCACCTATGGCTACACCTTC.

The chain is built from TRBV5-1 and TRBJ1-4; D not resolved. CDR3 length equals 14 residues. CDR1 SGHRS and CDR2 YFSETQ come from the germline V gene. The V end was cut by 4 bases, the J end by 3 bases, with 10 bases between. The CDR3 sequence: CASSRGDPNEKLFF. The CDR3 nucleotides read TGCGCCAGCAGCAGAGGCGACCCTAATGAAAAACTGTTTTTT. Complete variable domain (other parts from reference TRBV5-1 and TRBJ1-4): KAGVTQTPRYLIKTRGQQVTLSCSPISGHRSVSWYQQTPGQGLQFLFEYFSETQRNKGNFPGRFSGRQFSNSRSEMNVSTLELGDSALYLCASSRGDPNEKLFFGSGTQLSVL.

V and J are TRBV28 and TRBJ2-7; the match to TRBD2 covers 12 bases. V gave up 4 bases and J gave up 4 bases; unmatched junction bases: 8. The CDR3 covers 16 residues. Germline V lookup: CDR1 MDHEN, CDR2 SYDVKM. The CDR3 sequence is CASSSPTSGSYYEQYF. CDR3 coding DNA: TGTGCCAGCAGTTCACCGACTAGCGGGAGTTATTACGAGCAGTACTTC.

V is TRBV28 and J is TRBJ1-1, with a weak D call TRBD1 (6 bases). V shed 5 bases and J shed 0 bases, with 19 bases lying between them. Germline CDR1 MDHEN, CDR2 SYDVKM. There are 17 residues in the CDR3. The CDR3 is CASSAWGGLPMNTEAFF. CDR3 sequence (DNA): TGTGCCAGCAGTGCCTGGGGGGGGCTACCCATGAACACTGAAGCTTTCTTT. Using reference TRBV28 and TRBJ1-1 for the parts outside the CDR3, the full variable domain is DVKVTQSSRYLVKRTGEKVFLECVQDMDHENMFWYRQDPGLGLRLIYFSYDVKMKEKGDIPEGYSVSREKKERFSLILESASTNQTSMYLCASSAWGGLPMNTEAFFGQGTRLTVV.

The chain couples TRBV24-1 to TRBJ2-1; the D gene is possibly TRBD1 (5 bases). Germline V gives CDR1 KGHDR, CDR2 SFDVKD. There are 18 residues in the CDR3. With 2 bases removed from V and 0 bases from J, the gap between germline ends came to 16 bases. Here the CDR3 reads CATSDSTWGFSSYNEQFF. CDR3 bases: TGTGCCACCAGTGATTCAACCTGGGGCTTCAGCTCCTACAATGAGCAGTTCTTC.

V usage is TRBV6-5 and J usage is TRBJ2-2; D is possibly TRBD2 (6 bases). V gave up 9 bases and J gave up 1 base, with 6 bases separating them. Germline-derived CDR1 and CDR2 are MNHEY and SVGAGI. The CDR3 length is 12 residues. CDR3 amino acids: CASSGNTGELFF. CDR3 coding DNA: TGTGCCAGTAGCGGGAACACCGGGGAGCTGTTTTTT.

The rearrangement links TRBV18 to TRBJ2-7; 8 bases agree with TRBD1. The CDR3 loop spans 15 amino acids. Trimming at V came to 1 base and at J to 0 bases, leaving 2 bases not matched to a gene. Germline V gives CDR1 KGHSH, CDR2 LQKENI. As DNA, the CDR3 is TGTGCCAGCTCACCACAGGACAGGGACTCCTACGAGCAGTACTTC. Translating gives CASSPQDRDSYEQYF.

This chain connects TRBV5-1 to TRBJ1-6, with D perhaps TRBD1 (5 bases). The V end lost 5 bases, the J end lost 0 bases, and 9 bases lay between the germline ends. The CDR3 is 15 amino acids. Germline CDR1 SGHRS, CDR2 YFSETQ. The CDR3 bases are TGCGCCAGCAGTGGGGGGGGCTCCTATAATTCACCCCTCCACTTT. As protein: CASSGGGSYNSPLHF.

The sample holds a few counts of this clone. This sequence joins TRBV29-1 and TRBJ1-2; D is perhaps TRBD1 (5 bases). The CDR3 is 13 residues long. The V end lost 5 bases, the J end lost 4 bases, and 14 bases lay between the germline ends. Germline values: CDR1 SQVTM, CDR2 ANQGSEA. The CDR3 DNA reads as TGCAGCGTTAGTGGGGGTCCCTCCTATGGCTACACCTTC. Translating it yields CSVSGGPSYGYTF.

The V gene is TRBV12-5, the J gene TRBJ1-1, with D possibly TRBD1 on 6 matching bases. Germline lookup yields CDR1 LGHNT and CDR2 FRNRAP. The CDR3 consists of 16 residues. V lost 0 bases to trimming and J lost 0 bases, with 11 bases between them. CDR3 nucleotides: TGTGCTAGTGGTTTGGTATCCGGGACATTGAACACTGAAGCTTTCTTT. Its translation: CASGLVSGTLNTEAFF.

The chain employs TRBV27 and TRBJ2-1; D is uncertain. This CDR3 is built from 16 residues. V shed 6 bases and J shed 0 bases, with 15 bases lying between them. From germline, CDR1 is MNHEY and CDR2 SMNVEV (reference sequence). CDR3 nucleotides: TGTGCCAGCAGCCCCCGGCCAACAAGCTCCTACAATGAGCAGTTCTTC. Translation gives CASSPRPTSSYNEQFF.

This rearrangement joins TRBV28 to TRBJ2-7; tentatively, D is TRBD1 (6 bases). The V and J ends lost 7 bases and 2 bases respectively, with 15 bases between them. The CDR3 contains 14 residues. The germline V gene has CDR1 MDHEN and CDR2 SYDVKM. For the CDR3, the DNA is TGTGCCAGCACCAGGGGCGGGTTAGCCTACGAGCAGTACTTC. Translating gives CASTRGGLAYEQYF.

This chain uses TRBV7-2 with TRBJ2-2; D call uncertain. Germline CDR1 SGHTA, CDR2 FQGNSA. Trimming stripped 5 bases from V and 6 bases from J, with 22 bases between. The CDR3 runs 17 residues. The CDR3 DNA reads as TGTGCCAGCAGCCCCCGTTCGGGTCGGTCTAGGGCCGGGGAGCTGTTTTTT. Encoded protein: CASSPRSGRSRAGELFF.